This section outlines one TCR beta chain sequence together with its context. What this receptor recognizes is not known. Nothing much larger sits one base from this clone, and base qualities are not available. The library was produced with the immunoSEQ multiplex PCR assay. TCRdb carries this immuneACCESS record with in-frame sequences only. Its versions omit some clonotypes, under half of them owing to an unresolved V gene in the studies checked, with the rest unexplained. In this sample the table shows about 44,000 clones, approximately 96% of which occur a single time. The ten largest account for roughly 0.9% of the sample. Reading from cysteine to phenylalanine, the CDR3 counts 18 amino acids. The entry retains the CDR3 DNA only, 54 bases that are in frame from base 1. After removal of 3 bases from V and 3 bases from J, the junction retains 8 bases not matched to a gene. The germline V gene provides CDR1 SGDLS and CDR2 YYNGEE.

These data are taken from a study of T cell changes during pregnancy in multiple sclerosis (dated by TCRdb to the late 2010s). Regarding the study in general: The study examined how the T cell repertoire changed over the course of pregnancy in women with multiple sclerosis.

The sequence links TRBV9 to TRBJ2-1; TRBD2 lines up with 14 middle nucleotides. This sample comprised peripheral blood, obtained in the second trimester of pregnancy. The TCR sequence derives from a female donor with multiple sclerosis, enrolled in a pregnancy study. CDR3 reads: CASSASGLAGGGYNEQFF. In nucleotides, the sequence is TGTGCCAGCAGCGCATCAGGACTAGCGGGGGGTGGCTACAATGAGCAGTTCTTC. Here the CDR3 is joined to the reference TRBV9 and TRBJ2-1 genes, and the full variable domain is: DSGVTQTPKHLITATGQRVTLRCSPRSGDLSVYWYQQSLDQGLQFLIQYYNGEERAKGNILERFSAQQFPDLHSELNLSSLELGDSALYFCASSASGLAGGGYNEQFFGPGTRLTVL.